Listed below are T cell receptor beta chains from one sample, sequenced in a study of T-cell memory formation after mild COVID-19. MiXCR, applied by TCRdb to the 5' RACE reads, yields one record per CDR3 protein. The sample records about 470,000 distinct CDR3 sequences, more than 20% being singletons. The sequenced sample was PBMCs or a T cell subset sorted from them (not recorded which). These receptors all come from an adult woman who had mild COVID-19 (a few samples of this study predate the infection). Cell type and time point are not known. Each CDR3 is given with its conserved first and last residue. D genes are given only for firm matches. Expanded clones are given a class, and other clones once, few, many or no size at all.

TRBV10-3	TRBJ1-3	NA	few	TGTGCCATCAGTACGGGGAGCTCTGGAAACACCATATATTTT	CAISTGSSGNTIYF
TRBV7-3	TRBJ1-1	TRBD1	few	TGTGCCAGCAGCTTAGTCACAGGGGGCAAACGGAGGAACACTGAAGCTTTCTTT	CASSLVTGGKRRNTEAFF
TRBV9	TRBJ2-1	TRBD2	NA	TGTGCCAGCAGCGTAGGCGGGAGACCCTCCAATGAGCAGTTCTTC	CASSVGGRPSNEQFF
TRBV4-1	TRBJ2-7	TRBD1	few	TGCGCCAGCAGCCAAGAAAAGGGGACAGCGGCCACGGGCCTTTACGAGCAGTACTTC	CASSQEKGTAATGLYEQYF
TRBV6-6	TRBJ1-6	NA	NA	TGTGCCAGCAGTTACTCGGCTAATTCACCCCTCCACTTT	CASSYSANSPLHF
TRBV7-2	TRBJ2-7	NA	NA	TGTGCCAGCAGCCGCAAGGGACAGCGGGACGACGAGCAGTACTTC	CASSRKGQRDDEQYF
TRBV6-6	TRBJ1-2	TRBD1	few	TGTGCCAGCAGGATCACCGGGACAGAGAACTCTAACTATGGCTACACCTTC	CASRITGTENSNYGYTF
TRBV24-1	TRBJ2-1	TRBD2	few	TGTGCCACCACTGGGCGGGGGGAGGACAATGAGCAGTTCTTC	CATTGRGEDNEQFF
TRBV12-3/TRBV12-4	TRBJ1-5	NA	many	TGTGCCAGCAGTTTAGCGGACCGTGGCAATCAGCCCCAGCATTTT	CASSLADRGNQPQHF
TRBV7-8	TRBJ1-5	NA	few	TGTGCCAGCAGCGCGGGGGGGAGTGCCAATCAGCCCCAGCATTTT	CASSAGGSANQPQHF
TRBV20-1	TRBJ1-2	NA	NA	TGCAGTGCTAGAGATGGCGCCGGGGGCTTTACAGGGACCTATGGCTACACCTTC	CSARDGAGGFTGTYGYTF
TRBV28	TRBJ2-1	TRBD2	NA	TGTGCCAGCAGTCTCCTGATGAGCGGGAGTGAGCAGTTCTTC	CASSLLMSGSEQFF
TRBV7-8	TRBJ2-7	TRBD2	NA	TGTGCCAGCAGCTCCGACGGGACTAGCGGCTACGAGCAGTACTTC	CASSSDGTSGYEQYF
TRBV5-1	TRBJ2-1	NA	few	TGCGCCAGCAGCTTGGATATGTTCTCCTACAATGAGCAGTTCTTC	CASSLDMFSYNEQFF
TRBV18	TRBJ2-7	TRBD2	NA	TGTGCCAGCTCAGCTCTAGCGGCTATGAGCTCCTACGAGCAGTACTTC	CASSALAAMSSYEQYF
TRBV27	TRBJ1-1	NA	NA	TGTGCCAGCAGCCACTACCGGTATTCGAACACTGAAGCTTTCTTT	CASSHYRYSNTEAFF
TRBV7-8	TRBJ2-5	NA	NA	TGTGCCAGCAGACCGCTCGGGCACCGGGAGACCCAGTACTTC	CASRPLGHRETQYF
TRBV5-4	TRBJ2-7	TRBD2	many	TGTGCCAGCAGCCCGCCAGGGACTAGCGGGAACGAGCAGTACTTC	CASSPPGTSGNEQYF
TRBV6-5	TRBJ2-5	TRBD2	NA	TGTGCCAGCAGTTACTCGTTATTGGGACTAGCGGGGCAAGAGACCCAGTACTTC	CASSYSLLGLAGQETQYF
TRBV9	TRBJ2-2	NA	once	TGTGCCAGCAGGGGGTCTCTAGGGAACACCGGGGAGCTGTTTTTT	CASRGSLGNTGELFF
TRBV12-3/TRBV12-4	TRBJ2-2	NA	NA	TGTGCCAGCAGTACACTGGGGGCGGCCGGGGAGCTGTTTTTT	CASSTLGAAGELFF
TRBV12-3/TRBV12-4	TRBJ2-3	TRBD2	few	TGTGCCAGCAGCCTAACGGATTGGCGGGGGACCAGCACAGATACGCAGTATTTT	CASSLTDWRGTSTDTQYF
TRBV9	TRBJ2-4	TRBD2	NA	TGTGCCAGCAGCGCAAGCGGGGGGGGGAAAAACATTCAGTACTTC	CASSASGGGKNIQYF
TRBV12-3/TRBV12-4	TRBJ2-1	NA	NA	TGTGCCAGCAGTTTCGGAGGGCAAGACAATGAGCAGTTCTTC	CASSFGGQDNEQFF
TRBV4-1	TRBJ1-1	NA	few	TGCGCCAGCCGAGGACCTTTGAAGGGCACTGAAGCTTTCTTT	CASRGPLKGTEAFF
TRBV4-2	TRBJ2-1	NA	few	TGTGCCAGCAGCCAAGATGGGACTGAGGACAATGAGCAGTTCTTC	CASSQDGTEDNEQFF
TRBV2	TRBJ2-5	NA	NA	TGTGCCAGCAGTCCCTCGGATCGGCGACCCCAGTACTTC	CASSPSDRRPQYF
TRBV7-9	TRBJ2-3	NA	few	TGTGCCAGCAGCTTCCCCGGGGGTCGGGATACGCAGTATTTT	CASSFPGGRDTQYF
TRBV4-1	TRBJ2-5	NA	few	TGCGCCAGCAGCCAAGATTGGCAGAGGGAGACCCAGTACTTC	CASSQDWQRETQYF
TRBV10-2	TRBJ2-3	NA	few	TGCGCCAGCAGTGAGGGCGGGCGGCCGATATTCACAGATACGCAGTATTTT	CASSEGGRPIFTDTQYF
TRBV7-2	TRBJ2-5	NA	NA	TGTGCCAGCAGCCCTTCCCATTTTCCGGGTGGTGAGACCCAGTACTTC	CASSPSHFPGGETQYF
TRBV27	TRBJ2-5	TRBD2	NA	TGTGCCAGCAGCTTAAGCGGGAGCCAAGAGACCCAGTACTTC	CASSLSGSQETQYF
TRBV12-3/TRBV12-4	TRBJ2-1	NA	few	TGTGCCAGCAGTTTGCTACTAGTCAACAATGAGCAGTTCTTC	CASSLLLVNNEQFF
TRBV20-1	TRBJ2-4	NA	few	TGCAGTGCTAGCGGGCCTCTAGCCAAAAACATTCAGTACTTC	CSASGPLAKNIQYF